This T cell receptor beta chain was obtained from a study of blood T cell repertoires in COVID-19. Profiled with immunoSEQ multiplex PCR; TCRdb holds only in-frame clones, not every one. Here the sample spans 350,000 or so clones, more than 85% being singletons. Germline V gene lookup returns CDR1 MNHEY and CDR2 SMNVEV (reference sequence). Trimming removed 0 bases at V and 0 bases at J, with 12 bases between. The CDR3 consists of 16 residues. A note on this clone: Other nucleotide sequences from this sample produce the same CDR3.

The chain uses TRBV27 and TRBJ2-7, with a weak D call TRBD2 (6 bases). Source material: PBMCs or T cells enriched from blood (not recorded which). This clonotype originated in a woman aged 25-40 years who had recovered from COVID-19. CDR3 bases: TGTGCCAGCAGTTTATCGTTAGCGGTTAGCTCCTACGAGCAGTACTTC. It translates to CASSLSLAVSSYEQYF.